This TCR beta chain emerged from a study of cytomegalovirus exposure and HLA in healthy donors. A single count supports this clone. Researchers ran the PCR with 60 Vbeta and 13 Jbeta primers. Sequenced by immunoSEQ multiplex PCR; TCRdb stores in-frame clones only, minus some. The table shows 230,000 or so clones, with 80% to 95% occurring only once. The sequence came from a girl aged 2 to 10 in good health and CMV-seronegative. Material for sequencing was PBMCs.

The CDR3 protein is CASSPVSGSDYEQYF. The CDR3 nucleotides are TGTGCCAGCAGCCCCGTGAGTGGGAGTGACTACGAGCAGTACTTC. The chain has TRBV14 and TRBJ2-7, with D possibly being TRBD2 (5 bases). The CDR3 totals 15 residues. Per the germline V gene, CDR1 is SGHDN and CDR2 is FVKESK. V shed 4 bases and J shed 3 bases, with 16 bases lying between them.